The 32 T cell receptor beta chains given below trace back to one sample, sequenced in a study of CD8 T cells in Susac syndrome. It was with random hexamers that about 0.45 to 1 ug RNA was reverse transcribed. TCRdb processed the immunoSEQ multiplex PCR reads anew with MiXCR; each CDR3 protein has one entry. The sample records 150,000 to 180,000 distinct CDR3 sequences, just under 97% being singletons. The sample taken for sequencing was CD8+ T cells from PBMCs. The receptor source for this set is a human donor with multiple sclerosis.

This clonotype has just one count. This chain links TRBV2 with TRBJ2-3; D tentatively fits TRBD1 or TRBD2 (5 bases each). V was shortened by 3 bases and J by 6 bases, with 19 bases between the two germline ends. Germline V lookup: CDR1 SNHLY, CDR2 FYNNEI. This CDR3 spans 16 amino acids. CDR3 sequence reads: CASSDEGRQRLDTQYF. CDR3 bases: TGTGCCAGCAGTGATGAGGGGCGTCAGCGATTGGATACGCAGTATTTT.

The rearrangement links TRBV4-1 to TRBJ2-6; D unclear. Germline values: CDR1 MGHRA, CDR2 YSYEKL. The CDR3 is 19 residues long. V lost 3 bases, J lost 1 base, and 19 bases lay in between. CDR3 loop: CASSHGWNLEESGANVLTF. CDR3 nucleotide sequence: TGCGCCAGCAGCCACGGCTGGAATCTTGAGGAATCTGGGGCCAACGTCCTGACTTTC.

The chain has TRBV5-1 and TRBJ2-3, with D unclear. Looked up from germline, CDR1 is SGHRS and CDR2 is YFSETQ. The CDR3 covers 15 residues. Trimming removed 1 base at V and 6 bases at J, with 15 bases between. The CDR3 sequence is CASSLKVSGWDTQYF. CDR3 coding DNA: TGCGCCAGCAGCTTGAAAGTCTCGGGTTGGGATACGCAGTATTTT.

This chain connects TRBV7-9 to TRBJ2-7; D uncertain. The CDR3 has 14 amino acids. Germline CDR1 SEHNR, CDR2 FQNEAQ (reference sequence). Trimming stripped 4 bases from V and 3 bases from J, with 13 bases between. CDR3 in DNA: TGTGCCAGCAGCTACGGGCCGGGCGACTACGAGCAGTACTTC. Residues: CASSYGPGDYEQYF. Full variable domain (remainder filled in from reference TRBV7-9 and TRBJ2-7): DTGVSQNPRHKITKRGQNVTFRCDPISEHNRLYWYRQTLGQGPEFLTYFQNEAQLEKSRLLSDRFSAERPKGSFSTLEIQRTEQGDSAMYLCASSYGPGDYEQYFGPGTRLTVT.

CDR3 nucleotides: TGTGCCAGCAGCTTCCTGACAGGGGATGTTGAAAAACTGTTTTTT. The encoded protein is CASSFLTGDVEKLFF. The chain couples TRBV5-6 to TRBJ1-4, with 8 positions matching TRBD1. V shed 2 bases, J shed 7 bases, and the junction held 7 bases outside the gene matches. There are 15 residues in the CDR3. Germline values: CDR1 SGHDT, CDR2 YYEEEE.

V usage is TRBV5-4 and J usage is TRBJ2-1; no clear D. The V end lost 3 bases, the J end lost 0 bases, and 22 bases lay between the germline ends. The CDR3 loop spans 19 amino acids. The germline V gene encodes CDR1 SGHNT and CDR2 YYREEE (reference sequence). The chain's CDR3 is CASSSDLNAPLGSYNEQFF. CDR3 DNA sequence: TGTGCCAGCAGCTCCGACTTGAACGCACCTCTCGGCTCCTACAATGAGCAGTTCTTC. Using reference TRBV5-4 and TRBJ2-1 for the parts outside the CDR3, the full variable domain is ETGVTQSPTHLIKTRGQQVTLRCSSQSGHNTVSWYQQALGQGPQFIFQYYREEENGRGNFPPRFSGLQFPNYSSELNVNALELDDSALYLCASSSDLNAPLGSYNEQFFGPGTRLTVL.

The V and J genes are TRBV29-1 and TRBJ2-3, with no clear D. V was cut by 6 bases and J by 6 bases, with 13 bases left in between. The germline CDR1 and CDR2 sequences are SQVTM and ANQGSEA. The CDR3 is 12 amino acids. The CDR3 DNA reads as TGCAGCGTAAGTGGAGAGCCGGATACGCAGTATTTT. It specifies CSVSGEPDTQYF.

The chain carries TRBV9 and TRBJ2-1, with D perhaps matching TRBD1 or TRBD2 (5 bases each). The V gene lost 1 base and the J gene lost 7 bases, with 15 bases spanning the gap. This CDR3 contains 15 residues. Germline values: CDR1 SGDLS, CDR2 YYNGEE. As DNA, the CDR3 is TGTGCCAGCAGCGTACTCTCTTCTGAGGGGAATGAGCAGTTCTTC. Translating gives CASSVLSSEGNEQFF.

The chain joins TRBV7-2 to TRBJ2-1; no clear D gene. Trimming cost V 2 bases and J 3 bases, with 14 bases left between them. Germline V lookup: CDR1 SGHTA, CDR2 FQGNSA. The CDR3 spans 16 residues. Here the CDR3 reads CASSLTRQANYNEQFF. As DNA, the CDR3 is TGTGCCAGCAGCTTAACTCGGCAGGCTAACTACAATGAGCAGTTCTTC.

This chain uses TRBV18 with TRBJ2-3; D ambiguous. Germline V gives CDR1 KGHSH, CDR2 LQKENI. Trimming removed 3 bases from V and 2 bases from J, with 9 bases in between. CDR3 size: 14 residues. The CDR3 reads CASSPFPPTDTQYF. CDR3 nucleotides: TGTGCCAGCTCACCTTTCCCGCCCACAGATACGCAGTATTTT.

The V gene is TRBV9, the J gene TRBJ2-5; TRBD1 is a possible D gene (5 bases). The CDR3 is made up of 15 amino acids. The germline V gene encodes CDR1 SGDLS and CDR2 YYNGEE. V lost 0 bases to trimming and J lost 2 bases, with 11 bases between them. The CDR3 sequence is CASSVEGRTQETQYF. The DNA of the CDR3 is TGTGCCAGCAGCGTAGAGGGCAGGACACAAGAGACCCAGTACTTC.

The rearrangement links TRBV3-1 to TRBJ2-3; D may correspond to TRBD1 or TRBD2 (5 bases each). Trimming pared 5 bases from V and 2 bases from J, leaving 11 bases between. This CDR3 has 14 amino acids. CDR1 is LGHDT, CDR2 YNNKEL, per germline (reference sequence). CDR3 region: CASSGDRSTDTQYF. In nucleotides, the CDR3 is TGTGCCAGCAGCGGGGACCGCTCCACAGATACGCAGTATTTT.

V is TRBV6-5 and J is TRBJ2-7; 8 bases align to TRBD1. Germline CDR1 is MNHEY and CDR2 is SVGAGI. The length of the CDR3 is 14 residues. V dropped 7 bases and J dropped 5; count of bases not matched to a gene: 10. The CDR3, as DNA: TGTGCCAGCACCCCCCGGACAGGGTCTAACGAGCAGTACTTC. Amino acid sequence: CASTPRTGSNEQYF.

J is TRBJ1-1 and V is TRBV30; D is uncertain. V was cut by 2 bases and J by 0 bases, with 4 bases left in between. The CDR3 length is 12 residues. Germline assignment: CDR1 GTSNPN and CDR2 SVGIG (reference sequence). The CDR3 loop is CAWSNLNTEAFF. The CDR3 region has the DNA TGTGCCTGGAGTAATCTGAACACTGAAGCTTTCTTT.

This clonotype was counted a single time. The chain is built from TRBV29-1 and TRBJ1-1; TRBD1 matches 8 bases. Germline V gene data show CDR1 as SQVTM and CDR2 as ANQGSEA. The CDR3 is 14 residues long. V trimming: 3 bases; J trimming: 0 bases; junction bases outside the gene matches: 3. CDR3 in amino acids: CSVETGDMNTEAFF. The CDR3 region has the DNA TGCAGCGTTGAGACAGGGGACATGAACACTGAAGCTTTCTTT.

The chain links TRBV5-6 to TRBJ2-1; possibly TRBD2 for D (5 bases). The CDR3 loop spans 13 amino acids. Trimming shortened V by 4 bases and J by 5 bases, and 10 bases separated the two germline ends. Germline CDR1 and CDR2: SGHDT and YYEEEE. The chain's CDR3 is CASSLDYDNEQFF. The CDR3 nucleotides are TGTGCCAGCAGCCTAGACTATGACAATGAGCAGTTCTTC.

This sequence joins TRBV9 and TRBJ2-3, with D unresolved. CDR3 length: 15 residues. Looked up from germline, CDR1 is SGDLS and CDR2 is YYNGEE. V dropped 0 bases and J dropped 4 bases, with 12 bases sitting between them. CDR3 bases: TGTGCCAGCAGCGTAGAAGGGATTGAGGCAGATACGCAGTATTTT. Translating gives CASSVEGIEADTQYF.

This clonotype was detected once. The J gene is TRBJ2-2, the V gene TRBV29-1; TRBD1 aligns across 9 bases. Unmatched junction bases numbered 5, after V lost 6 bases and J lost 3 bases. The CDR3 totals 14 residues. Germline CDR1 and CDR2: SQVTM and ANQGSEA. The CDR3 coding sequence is TGCAGCGTCTTGGGACAGGGAGACACCGGGGAGCTGTTTTTT. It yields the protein CSVLGQGDTGELFF.

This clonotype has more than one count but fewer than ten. The CDR3 sequence is CATRRVSYNEQFF. The DNA of the CDR3 is TGTGCCACCAGGCGGGTCTCCTACAATGAGCAGTTCTTC. J is TRBJ2-1 and V is TRBV15, with a tentative D call TRBD2 (5 bases). The V end was cut by 6 bases, the J end by 0 bases, with 6 bases between. This CDR3 region has 13 residues. Germline CDR1 and CDR2: LNHNV and YYDKDF (reference sequence).

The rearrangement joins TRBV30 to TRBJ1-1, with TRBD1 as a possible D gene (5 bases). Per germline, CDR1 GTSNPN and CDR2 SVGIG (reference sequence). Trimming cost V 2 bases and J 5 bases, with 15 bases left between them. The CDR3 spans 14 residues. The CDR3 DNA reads TGTGCCTGGAGTAAAGGCAGGGTGATAACTGAAGCTTTCTTT. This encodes CAWSKGRVITEAFF.

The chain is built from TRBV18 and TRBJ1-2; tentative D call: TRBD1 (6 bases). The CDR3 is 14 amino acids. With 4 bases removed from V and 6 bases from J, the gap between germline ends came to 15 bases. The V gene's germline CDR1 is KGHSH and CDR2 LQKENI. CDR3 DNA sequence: TGTGCCAGCTCACTATCCGGGGGGCCCGATGGCTACACCTTC. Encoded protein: CASSLSGGPDGYTF.

CDR3 amino acids: CASSPLRGENTGELFF. CDR3 DNA: TGTGCCAGCAGCCCCCTGCGGGGGGAAAACACCGGGGAGCTGTTTTTT. The chain is built from TRBV7-9 and TRBJ2-2; 8 bases map to TRBD2. CDR3 length equals 16 residues. Losses at the gene ends were 5 bases for V and 2 bases for J; bases not matched to a gene: 7. Germline-derived CDR1 and CDR2 are SEHNR and FQNEAQ (reference sequence).

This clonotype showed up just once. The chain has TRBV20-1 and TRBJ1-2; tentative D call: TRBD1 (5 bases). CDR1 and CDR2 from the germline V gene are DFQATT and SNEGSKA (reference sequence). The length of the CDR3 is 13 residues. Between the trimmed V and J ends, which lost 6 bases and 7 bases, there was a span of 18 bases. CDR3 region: CSAPGGDGGGYTF. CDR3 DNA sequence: TGCAGTGCACCCGGGGGTGATGGAGGTGGCTACACCTTC.

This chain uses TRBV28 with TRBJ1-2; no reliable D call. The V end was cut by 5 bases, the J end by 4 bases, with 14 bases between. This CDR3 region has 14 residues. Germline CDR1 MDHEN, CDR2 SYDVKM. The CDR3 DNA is TGTGCCAGCAGTCCGACCCCCGGAATCTATGGCTACACCTTC. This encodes CASSPTPGIYGYTF.

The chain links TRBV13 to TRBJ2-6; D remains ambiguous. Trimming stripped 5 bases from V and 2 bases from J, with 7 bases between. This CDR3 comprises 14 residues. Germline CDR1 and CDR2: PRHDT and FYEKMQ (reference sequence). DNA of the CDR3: TGTGCCAGCAGCCCGGACCCTGGGGCCAACGTCCTGACTTTC. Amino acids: CASSPDPGANVLTF.

For the CDR3, the DNA is TGTGCCACCAGCAGATCGAAAGGAACCGGGGAGCTGTTTTTT. It is translated as CATSRSKGTGELFF. The chain has TRBV15 and TRBJ2-2; D not resolved. The germline V and J ends were trimmed by 2 bases and 5 bases, with 9 bases remaining between them. CDR3 length equals 14 residues. Germline V gene lookup returns CDR1 LNHNV and CDR2 YYDKDF (reference sequence). The full variable domain, completed using reference TRBV15 and TRBJ2-2, is DAMVIQNPRYQVTQFGKPVTLSCSQTLNHNVMYWYQQKSSQAPKLLFHYYDKDFNNEADTPDNFQSRRPNTSFCFLDIRSPGLGDTAMYLCATSRSKGTGELFFGEGSRLTVL.

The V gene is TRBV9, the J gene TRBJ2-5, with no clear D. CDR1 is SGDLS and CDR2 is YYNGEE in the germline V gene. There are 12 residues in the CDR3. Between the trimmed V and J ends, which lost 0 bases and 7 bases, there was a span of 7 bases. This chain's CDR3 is CASSVGGGTQYF. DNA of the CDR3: TGTGCCAGCAGCGTAGGAGGCGGGACCCAGTACTTC.

In DNA form, the CDR3 reads TGCGCCAGCAGCTTGTTTCGGGACCCCCCCTACAATGAGCAGTTCTTC. Protein: CASSLFRDPPYNEQFF. The V gene is TRBV5-1, the J gene TRBJ2-1; either TRBD1 or TRBD2 may fit D (5 bases each). Germline CDR1 reads SGHRS; CDR2 reads YFSETQ. The CDR3 covers 16 residues. Trimming removed 1 base from V and 2 bases from J, with 13 bases in between.

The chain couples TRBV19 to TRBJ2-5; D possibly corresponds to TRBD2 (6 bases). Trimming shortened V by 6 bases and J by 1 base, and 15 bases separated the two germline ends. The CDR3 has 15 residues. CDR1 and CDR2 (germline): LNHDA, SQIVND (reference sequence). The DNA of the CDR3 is TGTGCCAGTAGCCCTGCTCGGGACTTCCAAGAGACCCAGTACTTC. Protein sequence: CASSPARDFQETQYF.

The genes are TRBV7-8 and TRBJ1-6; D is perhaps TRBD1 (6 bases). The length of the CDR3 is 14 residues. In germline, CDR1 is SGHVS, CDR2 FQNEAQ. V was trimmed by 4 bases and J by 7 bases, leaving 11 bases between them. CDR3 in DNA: TGTGCCAGCAGCTCCAGGGGTTTAAATTCACCCCTCCACTTT. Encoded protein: CASSSRGLNSPLHF.

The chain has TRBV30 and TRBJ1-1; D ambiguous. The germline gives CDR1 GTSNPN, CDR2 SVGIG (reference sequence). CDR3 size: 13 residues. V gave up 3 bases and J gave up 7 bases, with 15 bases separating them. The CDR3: CAWSLGFPIEAFF. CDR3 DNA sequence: TGTGCCTGGAGCCTGGGGTTCCCAATTGAAGCTTTCTTT.

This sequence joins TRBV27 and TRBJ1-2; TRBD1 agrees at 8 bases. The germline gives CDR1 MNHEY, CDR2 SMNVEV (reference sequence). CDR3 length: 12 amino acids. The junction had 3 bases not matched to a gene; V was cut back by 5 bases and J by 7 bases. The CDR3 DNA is TGTGCCAGCAGTCCAGGGGGCTCTGGCTACACCTTC. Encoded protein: CASSPGGSGYTF.